One sample yielded the 14 T cell receptor beta chains listed below, sequenced in a study of shared clonotypes between healthy human individuals. Terminally differentiated effector memory CD45RA+ cells were excluded by CCR7 positive selection of CD45RO-negative cells. Profiled with immunoSEQ multiplex PCR; TCRdb holds only in-frame clones, not every one. The sample lists approximately 2,200,000 clones, about 93% occurring once. Sequenced material: naive CD8+ T cells from PBMCs. These receptors were obtained from a man aged 18 to 29 in good health. Some clones in this sample may be carry-over from other donors' samples.

V and J are TRBV19 and TRBJ1-4; D perhaps matches TRBD1 (5 bases). The CDR3 runs to 16 residues. Germline loops: CDR1 LNHDA, CDR2 SQIVND (reference sequence). The V end lost 10 bases, the J end lost 1 base, and 19 bases lay between the germline ends. This CDR3 is CATSSRGFLTNEKLFF. The DNA of the CDR3 is TGTGCCACCTCTTCCCGGGGGTTCTTAACTAATGAAAAACTGTTTTTT.

This chain joins TRBV7-9 and TRBJ1-4; D is ambiguous. V was shortened by 0 bases and J by 4 bases, with 6 bases between the two germline ends. Germline CDR1 reads SEHNR; CDR2 reads FQNEAQ (reference sequence). The CDR3 consists of 14 residues. The CDR3 reads CASSLAGLNEKLFF. The CDR3 coding sequence is TGTGCCAGCAGCTTAGCGGGTCTTAATGAAAAACTGTTTTTT.

This chain uses TRBV28 with TRBJ1-3; D possibly corresponds to TRBD1 (6 bases). Germline V CDR1 and CDR2: MDHEN, SYDVKM. Trimming removed 5 bases from V and 0 bases from J, with 11 bases in between. The length of the CDR3 is 15 residues. The CDR3 spells CASSADSLSGNTIYF. CDR3 sequence (DNA): TGTGCCAGCAGTGCGGACAGCCTCTCTGGAAACACCATATATTTT.

The CDR3 region has the DNA TGTGCCAGCAGTGAGATTCGGGGCAGGCAAGAGACCCAGTACTTC. Encoded protein: CASSEIRGRQETQYF. The V and J genes are TRBV2 and TRBJ2-5, with D perhaps TRBD1 or TRBD2 (5 bases each). CDR3 length: 15 residues. The germline gives CDR1 SNHLY, CDR2 FYNNEI. Trimming shortened V by 3 bases and J by 2 bases, and 13 bases separated the two germline ends.

This clone appeared a few times. This chain joins TRBV27 and TRBJ2-7; the match to TRBD2 covers 8 bases. The ends lost 8 bases at V and 5 bases at J; junction bases unmatched: 14. This CDR3 is built from 15 residues. Germline V gives CDR1 MNHEY, CDR2 SMNVEV (reference sequence). CDR3 loop: CASGVLSGIENEQYF. DNA of the CDR3: TGTGCCAGCGGGGTCCTTAGCGGGATAGAAAACGAGCAGTACTTC.

The chain employs TRBV5-6 and TRBJ2-2; 9 bases are a match to TRBD2. The CDR3 has 16 residues. Germline-derived CDR1 and CDR2 are SGHDT and YYEEEE. With 2 bases clipped from V and 1 base from J, the junction kept 3 bases outside the gene matches. The CDR3 nucleotides are TGTGCCAGCAGCTTCGAGACTAGCGGGAACACCGGGGAGCTGTTTTTT. It is translated as CASSFETSGNTGELFF.

The V gene is TRBV28, the J gene TRBJ1-5, with TRBD1 as a possible D gene (5 bases). Between the trimmed V and J ends, which lost 6 bases and 0 bases, there was a span of 15 bases. The CDR3 sequence is 16 residues long. Germline V CDR1 and CDR2: MDHEN, SYDVKM. CDR3 nucleotides: TGTGCCAGCAGGACAAGGGACCGATATAGCAATCAGCCCCAGCATTTT. The encoded protein is CASRTRDRYSNQPQHF. Combining the CDR3 with reference TRBV28 and TRBJ1-5 gives the whole variable domain DVKVTQSSRYLVKRTGEKVFLECVQDMDHENMFWYRQDPGLGLRLIYFSYDVKMKEKGDIPEGYSVSREKKERFSLILESASTNQTSMYLCASRTRDRYSNQPQHFGDGTRLSIL.

This chain uses TRBV7-2 with TRBJ2-1; possibly TRBD1 or TRBD2 for D (5 bases each). Germline V lookup: CDR1 SGHTA, CDR2 FQGNSA. The CDR3 length is 16 residues. The V end lost 5 bases, the J end lost 7 bases, and 21 bases lay between the germline ends. The CDR3 DNA is TGTGCCAGCAGCCCGCCGGGACCACTGAGGAGGAATGAGCAGTTCTTC. Translated: CASSPPGPLRRNEQFF.

V gene TRBV11-2 combines with J gene TRBJ1-1, with a possible D match to TRBD1 (6 bases). The CDR3 runs to 16 residues. Trimming removed 1 base at V and 3 bases at J, with 15 bases between. Germline V gives CDR1 SGHAT, CDR2 FQNNGV. In DNA, the CDR3 is TGTGCCAGCAGCTTAGGCCCAGGGGTCGGTGACACTGAAGCTTTCTTT. This sequence encodes CASSLGPGVGDTEAFF.

The rearrangement links TRBV7-3 to TRBJ2-6; D unresolved. Germline lookup yields CDR1 SGHTA and CDR2 FQGTGA. This CDR3 is built from 18 residues. With 5 bases removed from V and 3 bases from J, the gap between germline ends came to 20 bases. The CDR3 loop reads CASSLPTNSESGANVLTF. The DNA for the CDR3 is TGTGCCAGCAGCCTACCTACAAATTCGGAGAGTGGGGCCAACGTCCTGACTTTC.

This chain uses TRBV7-9 with TRBJ1-3; the D gene is possibly TRBD1 (6 bases). This CDR3 comprises 14 residues. Germline CDR1 SEHNR, CDR2 FQNEAQ (reference sequence). Between the trimmed V and J ends, which lost 8 bases and 0 bases, there was a span of 11 bases. The CDR3 loop is CASARGGSGNTIYF. DNA for the CDR3: TGTGCCAGCGCCAGGGGCGGCTCTGGAAACACCATATATTTT.

The chain recombines TRBV13 with TRBJ2-7, with D perhaps matching TRBD1 or TRBD2 (5 bases each). Germline V CDR1 and CDR2: PRHDT, FYEKMQ (reference sequence). Trimming removed 2 bases from V and 6 bases from J, with 17 bases in between. This CDR3 has 15 residues. CDR3 amino acids: CASSLPGTASGEQYF. CDR3 bases: TGTGCCAGCAGCTTACCCGGGACGGCCAGTGGCGAGCAGTACTTC.

This chain connects TRBV27 to TRBJ1-5; D unresolved. This CDR3 spans 15 amino acids. Trimming took off 6 bases at V and 0 bases at J, with 12 bases between the two ends. Per germline, CDR1 MNHEY and CDR2 SMNVEV (reference sequence). In DNA form, the CDR3 reads TGTGCCAGCAGGCCCACCCCCTATAGCAATCAGCCCCAGCATTTT. The encoded protein is CASRPTPYSNQPQHF.

The chain employs TRBV29-1 and TRBJ2-1; 11 bases are shared with TRBD2. V lost 5 bases and J lost 3; bases outside the gene matches: 3. Per germline, CDR1 SQVTM and CDR2 ANQGSEA. The CDR3 runs to 14 residues. CDR3 nucleotide sequence: TGCAGCGTTCTAGCGGGAGGCTTCTACAATGAGCAGTTCTTC. As protein: CSVLAGGFYNEQFF.